A selection of T cell receptor beta chains follows, all from one sample in a study of T cell clones after liver transplantation. Clones were sequenced by immunoSEQ multiplex PCR, and TCRdb holds only the in-frame ones, with some missing. This table holds more than 95,000 clones, approximately 90% found once. The sequencing used CD4+ T cells from blood, collected 12 months after liver transplant. The receptors originated from a human patient who received a liver transplant. Some T cells may trace back to the graft donor. Both conserved end residues are part of each CDR3. The D gene is left open where the match is weak. Clone size is given for some rows only: seen once, a few or many times, or a class if the clone is expanded.

abundance	v_gene	d_gene	j_gene	CDR3aa	CDR3nt
NA	TRBV5-5	TRBD1	TRBJ2-7	CASSLAGTDTYEQYF	TGTGCCAGCAGCTTGGCCGGGACAGATACCTACGAGCAGTACTTC
NA	TRBV19	NA	TRBJ1-1	CASSPKGTGYTEAFF	TGTGCCAGTAGCCCAAAAGGTACAGGATACACTGAAGCTTTCTTT
few	TRBV10-3	TRBD2	TRBJ2-7	CAIRSSGAGNEQYF	TGTGCCATCAGGAGCAGCGGGGCAGGTAACGAGCAGTACTTC
NA	TRBV5-1	TRBD1	TRBJ1-1	CASSPIDRGTEAFF	TGCGCCAGCAGCCCCATAGACAGGGGAACTGAAGCTTTCTTT
NA	TRBV29-1	TRBD1	TRBJ2-3	CSVRSGGADTQYF	TGCAGCGTTCGGTCAGGGGGCGCAGATACGCAGTATTTT
NA	TRBV27	NA	TRBJ2-1	CASSSSKLSSYNEQFF	TGTGCCAGCAGTTCTTCTAAATTGAGCTCCTACAATGAGCAGTTCTTC
few	TRBV30	NA	TRBJ2-6	CAWTGSFGSGANVLTF	TGTGCCTGGACCGGGAGTTTTGGTTCTGGGGCCAACGTCCTGACTTTC
NA	TRBV19	TRBD2	TRBJ2-7	CASSASGTSFYEQYF	TGTGCCAGTAGTGCTAGCGGGACCTCCTTCTACGAGCAGTACTTC
NA	TRBV2	TRBD1	TRBJ1-1	CASSKTGDGGTEAFF	TGTGCCAGCAGTAAAACAGGGGATGGGGGCACTGAAGCTTTCTTT
NA	TRBV7-6	TRBD2	TRBJ2-3	CASSPPHTGLADLTDTQYF	TGTGCCAGCAGCCCCCCGCACACCGGACTAGCGGACCTCACAGATACGCAGTATTTT
NA	TRBV28	NA	TRBJ2-7	CASTPGYGGYEQYF	TGTGCCAGCACCCCGGGGTATGGCGGCTACGAGCAGTACTTC
NA	TRBV7-2	NA	TRBJ1-2	CASSFGYGYTF	TGTGCCAGCAGCTTTGGCTATGGCTACACCTTC
NA	TRBV7-6	NA	TRBJ2-6	CASSSAPPGLGYSGANVLTF	TGTGCCAGCAGCTCAGCCCCGCCGGGGCTGGGGTACTCTGGGGCCAACGTCCTGACTTTC
NA	TRBV28	TRBD1	TRBJ1-5	CASSPDRGDQPQHF	TGTGCCAGCAGCCCCGACAGGGGCGATCAGCCCCAGCATTTT
NA	TRBV29-1	NA	TRBJ2-1	CSVVSGSYNEQFF	TGCAGCGTCGTTAGCGGATCCTACAATGAGCAGTTCTTC
NA	TRBV7-2	TRBD1	TRBJ2-1	CASSPRDRRQFF	TGTGCCAGCAGCCCTCGGGACAGGAGGCAGTTCTTC
NA	TRBV27	NA	TRBJ2-1	CASSLALGRENEQFF	TGTGCCAGCAGTTTAGCTTTGGGCAGGGAAAATGAGCAGTTCTTC
NA	TRBV6-1	NA	TRBJ1-1	CASSQASFLNTEAFF	TGTGCCAGCAGTCAGGCCAGTTTCTTGAACACTGAAGCTTTCTTT
NA	TRBV18	NA	TRBJ1-5	CASNPSRDQPQHF	TGTGCCAGCAACCCCAGCAGAGATCAGCCCCAGCATTTT
NA	TRBV30	NA	TRBJ2-5	CAWSRGALQETQYF	TGTGCCTGGAGTAGGGGAGCGCTCCAAGAGACCCAGTACTTC
NA	TRBV19	NA	TRBJ2-6	CASRAEPGANVLTF	TGTGCCAGTAGGGCGGAACCTGGGGCCAACGTCCTGACTTTC
once	TRBV5-1	NA	TRBJ2-2	CASSSIDQNTGELFF	TGCGCCAGCAGCTCCATCGACCAAAACACCGGGGAGCTGTTTTTT
NA	TRBV10-2	NA	TRBJ1-1	CASSDHPLVNTEAFF	TGCGCCAGCAGCGACCACCCACTAGTGAACACTGAAGCTTTCTTT
NA	TRBV6-6	TRBD2	TRBJ2-1	CASSYDGGRAKDEQFF	TGTGCCAGCAGTTACGACGGCGGGAGGGCCAAAGATGAGCAGTTCTTC
NA	TRBV6-5	NA	TRBJ1-4	CASSPGEKLFF	TGTGCCAGCAGTCCAGGGGAAAAACTGTTTTTT
few	TRBV5-1	TRBD2	TRBJ2-7	CASSLGQRGEQYF	TGCGCCAGCAGCTTGGGGCAGCGGGGCGAGCAGTACTTC
NA	TRBV28	TRBD2	TRBJ2-1	CASKVAGRDEQFF	TGTGCCAGCAAGGTAGCGGGACGCGATGAGCAGTTCTTC
NA	TRBV19	TRBD1	TRBJ1-5	CASSSGGAFGNQPQHF	TGTGCCAGTAGCTCAGGGGGCGCCTTCGGGAATCAGCCCCAGCATTTT
NA	TRBV9	NA	TRBJ2-3	CASSLASDTQYF	TGTGCCAGCTCGCTAGCGTCGGATACGCAGTATTTT
NA	TRBV5-4	TRBD2	TRBJ2-3	CASSPRLAGGMGTDTQYF	TGTGCCAGCAGCCCAAGACTAGCGGGAGGCATGGGGACAGATACGCAGTATTTT
NA	TRBV7-7	NA	TRBJ2-5	CASSLDVQETQYF	TGTGCTAGCAGCTTAGATGTCCAAGAGACCCAGTACTTC
NA	TRBV19	NA	TRBJ2-1	CASSIGFDNEQFF	TGTGCCAGTAGTATTGGGTTTGACAATGAGCAGTTCTTC
NA	TRBV2	NA	TRBJ2-2	CASSEVGGNTGELFF	TGTGCCAGCAGTGAAGTCGGCGGGAACACCGGGGAGCTGTTTTTT
NA	TRBV5-1	NA	TRBJ2-2	CASISDPGELFF	TGCGCCAGCATCTCTGACCCCGGGGAGCTGTTTTTT
NA	TRBV11-3	NA	TRBJ1-1	CASSTPGSTEAFF	TGTGCCAGCAGCACCCCAGGGAGCACTGAAGCTTTCTTT
NA	TRBV7-6	NA	TRBJ2-5	CASKIGETQYF	TGTGCCAGCAAAATCGGCGAGACCCAGTACTTC
few	TRBV14	NA	TRBJ2-5	CASSHRGSQETQYF	TGTGCCAGCAGCCACCGAGGGAGCCAAGAGACCCAGTACTTC
NA	TRBV6-5	NA	TRBJ2-1	CASSGQYNEQFF	TGTGCCAGCAGCGGACAGTACAATGAGCAGTTCTTC
NA	TRBV19	TRBD1	TRBJ2-1	CASSTGQGFNEQFF	TGTGCCAGTAGTACCGGACAGGGGTTCAATGAGCAGTTCTTC
NA	TRBV7-6	NA	TRBJ1-4	CASSRDPPEGEKLFF	TGTGCCAGCAGCCGTGACCCTCCCGAGGGAGAAAAACTGTTTTTT